This T cell receptor beta chain was sequenced for a study of immune evolution from preneoplasia to lung adenocarcinoma. There are 12 residues in the CDR3. The V gene's germline CDR1 is SGHRS and CDR2 YFSETQ. V was pared by 4 bases and J by 6 bases, with 3 bases of the junction left unmatched. Generated by immunoSEQ multiplex PCR, the TCRdb table keeps only in-frame clones and is missing some. Of some 9,200 clones in the sample, approximately 83% were seen once. Resections took place in Japan or China from the mid-2010s to the late 2010s. Nucleic acids came from premalignant or tumor cells enriched by macro-dissection.

The chain joins TRBV5-1 to TRBJ1-2; TRBD1 matches 7 bases. The origin of this receptor is a person aged 65-85 years with lung adenocarcinoma. The specimen sequenced was FFPE minimally invasive lung adenocarcinoma tissue. This CDR3 is CASSVTGHGYTF. The CDR3 bases are TGCGCCAGCAGCGTGACAGGGCATGGCTACACCTTC.